The clone carrying this T cell receptor beta chain was seen a handful of times. Its antigen is as yet unknown. These data are taken from a study of T-cell memory formation after mild COVID-19. Study summary: TCR clusters were mostly confined to one donor each. Study outcomes and limitations: Most CD4+ clones that shrank were in CM and EM, while CD8+ ones turned up in EMRA.

With constant-segment primers, 5'RACE yielded cDNA libraries of TCR alpha and TCR beta that carried sample barcodes and UMIs. TCRdb called the 5' RACE reads again in MiXCR, with one record for every CDR3 protein. This sample carries under 200,000 distinct CDR3 sequences, roughly 13% of them seen once, and the ten largest clones take about 3.6%. CDR3 length: 14 residues. J was trimmed by 5 bases and V by 6 bases; bases with no gene match: 8. The germline CDR1 and CDR2 sequences are DFQATT and SNEGSKA (reference sequence). Sequenced sample: PBMCs or a T cell subset sorted from them (not recorded which). The chain couples TRBV20-1 to TRBJ1-4, with 8 positions matching TRBD1. The origin of this receptor is a man aged 18 to 29 who had mild COVID-19 (a few samples of this study predate the infection). Cell type and time point are not known. The CDR3 bases are TGCAGTGCAGGACCCGGACAGGGAAATGAAAAACTGTTTTTT. Residues: CSAGPGQGNEKLFF.